Following are 4 T cell receptor beta chains from one sample sequenced in a study of blood T cell repertoires in COVID-19. Method: immunoSEQ multiplex PCR; TCRdb's copy keeps in-frame clones and lacks some. The sample lists roughly 300,000 clones, 86% occurring once. The material sequenced was PBMCs or T cells enriched from blood (not recorded which). These receptor sequences come from a man younger than 45 who had recovered from COVID-19.

This clone has just one count. The J gene is TRBJ1-2, the V gene TRBV4-1; TRBD1 matches 12 bases. With V trimmed by 1 base and J by 8 bases, 5 bases remained unmatched. Germline V lookup: CDR1 MGHRA, CDR2 YSYEKL. The CDR3 extends over 15 amino acids. The chain's CDR3 is CASSQAGQGARGYTF. In nucleotides, the CDR3 is TGCGCCAGCAGCCAAGCGGGACAGGGGGCGAGAGGCTACACCTTC.

The V and J genes are TRBV5-5 and TRBJ2-1; 10 nucleotides match TRBD1. From germline, CDR1 is SGHKS and CDR2 YYEKEE (reference sequence). The CDR3 has 15 residues. With 4 bases clipped from V and 3 bases from J, the junction kept 4 bases outside the gene matches. This chain's CDR3 is CASSPGTGDYNEQFF. In DNA form, the CDR3 reads TGTGCCAGCAGCCCCGGGACAGGGGACTACAATGAGCAGTTCTTC.

J is TRBJ2-7 and V is TRBV1; the D call in the table, TRBD2, was not verified against the DNA. TRBV1 is annotated as a pseudogene. The CDR3 runs 15 residues. The CDR3 sequence: CTSSQGTSGRYEQYF. In DNA form, the CDR3 reads TGCACCAGCAGCCAAGGGACTAGCGGGAGGTACGAGCAGTACTTC.

The chain has TRBV19 and TRBJ2-1, with TRBD2 matching over 7 bases. The CDR3 has 16 residues. Germline CDR1 reads LNHDA; CDR2 reads SQIVND (reference sequence). V dropped 4 bases and J dropped 7; count of bases not matched to a gene: 13. The CDR3 loop is CASSKVGLVGRNEQFF. CDR3 DNA: TGTGCCAGTAGTAAAGTTGGACTAGTGGGGCGGAATGAGCAGTTCTTC.